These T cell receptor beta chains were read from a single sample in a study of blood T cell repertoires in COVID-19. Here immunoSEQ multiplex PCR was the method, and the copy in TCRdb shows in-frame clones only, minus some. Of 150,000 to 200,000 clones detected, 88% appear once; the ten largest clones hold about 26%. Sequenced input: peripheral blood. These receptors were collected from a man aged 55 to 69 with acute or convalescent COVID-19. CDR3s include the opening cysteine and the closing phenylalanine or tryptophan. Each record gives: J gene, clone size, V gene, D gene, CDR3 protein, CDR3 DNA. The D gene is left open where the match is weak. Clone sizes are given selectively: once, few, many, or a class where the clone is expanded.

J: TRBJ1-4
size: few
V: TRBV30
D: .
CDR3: CAWTTLGGGGREKLFF
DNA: TGTGCCTGGACCACCCTAGGGGGGGGCGGTAGGGAAAAACTGTTTTTT

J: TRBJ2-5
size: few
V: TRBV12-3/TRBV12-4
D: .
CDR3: CASSFGGETQYF
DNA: TGTGCCAGCAGTTTTGGCGGGGAGACCCAGTACTTC

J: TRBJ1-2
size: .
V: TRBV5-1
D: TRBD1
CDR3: CASSQTTGGTSNGYTF
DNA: TGCGCCAGCAGCCAAACGACAGGGGGCACTTCTAATGGCTACACCTTC

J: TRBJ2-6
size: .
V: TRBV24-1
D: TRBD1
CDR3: CATSPGQPHSGANVLTF
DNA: TGTGCCACCAGTCCGGGACAGCCCCACTCTGGGGCCAACGTCCTGACTTTC

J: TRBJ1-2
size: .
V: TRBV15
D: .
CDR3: CATSRKRGGDSNYGYTF
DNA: TGTGCCACCAGCAGAAAAAGAGGGGGAGACTCAAACTATGGCTACACCTTC

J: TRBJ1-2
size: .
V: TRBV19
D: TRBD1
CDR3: CVSSDRGNYGYTF
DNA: TGTGTCAGTAGCGACAGGGGAAACTATGGCTACACCTTC

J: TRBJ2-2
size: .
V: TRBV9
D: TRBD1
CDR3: CASSGRTGYTGELFF
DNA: TGTGCCAGCAGCGGACGGACAGGCTACACCGGGGAGCTGTTTTTT

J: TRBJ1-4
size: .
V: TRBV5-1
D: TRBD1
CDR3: CASSSRQGGEKLFF
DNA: TGCGCCAGCAGCTCCCGACAGGGTGGGGAAAAACTGTTTTTT

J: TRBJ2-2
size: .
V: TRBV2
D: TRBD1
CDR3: CADRDRTNTGELFF
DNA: TGTGCCGACCGGGACAGGACGAACACCGGGGAGCTGTTTTTT

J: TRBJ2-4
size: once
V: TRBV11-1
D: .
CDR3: CASSSDQGAKNIQYF
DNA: TGTGCCAGCAGCTCGGACCAGGGGGCCAAAAACATTCAGTACTTC

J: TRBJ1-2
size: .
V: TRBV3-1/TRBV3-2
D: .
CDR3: CASSQVGAAEGQLYGYTF
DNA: TGTGCCAGCAGCCAAGTAGGGGCAGCTGAGGGACAACTCTATGGCTACACCTTC

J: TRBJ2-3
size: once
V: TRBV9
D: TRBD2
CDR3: CASSRGSGSGDTQYF
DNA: TGTGCCTCCTCGAGGGGTAGCGGGAGTGGAGATACGCAGTATTTT

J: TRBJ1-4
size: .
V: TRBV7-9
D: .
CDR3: CASSLARGDEKLFF
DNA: TGTGCCAGCAGCTTAGCCAGGGGTGATGAAAAACTGTTTTTT

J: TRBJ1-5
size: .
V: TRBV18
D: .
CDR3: CASSPPGNQPQHF
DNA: TGTGCCAGCTCACCGCCGGGAAATCAGCCCCAGCATTTT

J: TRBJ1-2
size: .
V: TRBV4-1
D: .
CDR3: CASSQDQGTAYGYTF
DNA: TGCGCCAGCAGCCAAGATCAGGGGACGGCCTATGGCTACACCTTC

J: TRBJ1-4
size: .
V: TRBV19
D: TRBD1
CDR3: CASSIRGRTGAPAEKLFF
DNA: TGTGCCAGTAGTATAAGGGGGAGGACAGGGGCTCCGGCTGAAAAACTGTTTTTT

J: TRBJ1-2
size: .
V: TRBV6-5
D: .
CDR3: CASSYSAGHYGYTF
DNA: TGTGCCAGCAGTTACTCCGCGGGGCACTATGGCTACACCTTC

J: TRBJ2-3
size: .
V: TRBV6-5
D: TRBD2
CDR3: CASGWTSGTDTQYF
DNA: TGTGCCAGCGGTTGGACTAGCGGGACAGATACGCAGTATTTT

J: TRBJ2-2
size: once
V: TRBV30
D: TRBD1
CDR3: CAWSRGQGNTGELFF
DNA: TGTGCCTGGAGTCGGGGACAGGGGAACACCGGGGAGCTGTTTTTT

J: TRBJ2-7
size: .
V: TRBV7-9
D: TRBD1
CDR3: CASSSPGTDPHEQYF
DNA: TGTGCCAGCAGCTCCCCTGGGACAGACCCCCACGAGCAGTACTTC

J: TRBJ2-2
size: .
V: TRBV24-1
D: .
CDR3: CATRNTGELFF
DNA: TGTGCCACTAGAAACACCGGGGAGCTGTTTTTT

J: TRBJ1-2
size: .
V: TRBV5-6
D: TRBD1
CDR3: CASTTGTGDLWGYGYTF
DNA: TGTGCCAGCACAACCGGGACAGGGGACCTCTGGGGCTATGGCTACACCTTC

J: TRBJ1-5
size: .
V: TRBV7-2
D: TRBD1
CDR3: CASSSTGLGWQPQHF
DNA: TGTGCCAGCAGCTCGACAGGGCTCGGGTGGCAGCCCCAGCATTTT

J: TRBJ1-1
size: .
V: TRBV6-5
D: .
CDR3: CASSYAGNAFF
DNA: TGTGCCAGCAGTTACGCGGGGAATGCTTTCTTT